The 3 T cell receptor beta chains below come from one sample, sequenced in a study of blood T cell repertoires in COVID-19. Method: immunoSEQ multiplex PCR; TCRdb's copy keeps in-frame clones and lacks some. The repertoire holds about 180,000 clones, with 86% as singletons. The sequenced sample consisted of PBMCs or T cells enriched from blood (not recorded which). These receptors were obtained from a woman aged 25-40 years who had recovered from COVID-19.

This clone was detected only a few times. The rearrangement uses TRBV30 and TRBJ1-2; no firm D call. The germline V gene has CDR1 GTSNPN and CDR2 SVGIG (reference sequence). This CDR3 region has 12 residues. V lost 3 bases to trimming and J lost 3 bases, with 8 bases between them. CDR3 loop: CAWSVEDYGYTF. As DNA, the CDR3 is TGTGCCTGGAGCGTCGAGGACTATGGCTACACCTTC.

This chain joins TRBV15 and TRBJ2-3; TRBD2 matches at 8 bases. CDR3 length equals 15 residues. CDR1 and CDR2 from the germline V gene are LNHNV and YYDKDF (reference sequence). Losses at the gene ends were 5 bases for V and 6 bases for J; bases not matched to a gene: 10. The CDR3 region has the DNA TGTGCCACCAGCGGGCGAGCGGGAGTCATGGATACGCAGTATTTT. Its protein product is CATSGRAGVMDTQYF.

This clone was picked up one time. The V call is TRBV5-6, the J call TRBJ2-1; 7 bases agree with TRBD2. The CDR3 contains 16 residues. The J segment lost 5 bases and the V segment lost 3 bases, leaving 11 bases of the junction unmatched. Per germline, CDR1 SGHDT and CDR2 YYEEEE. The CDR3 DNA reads TGTGCCAGCAGCTCCTGGGGGGGGGACCCGCACAATGAGCAGTTCTTC. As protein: CASSSWGGDPHNEQFF.